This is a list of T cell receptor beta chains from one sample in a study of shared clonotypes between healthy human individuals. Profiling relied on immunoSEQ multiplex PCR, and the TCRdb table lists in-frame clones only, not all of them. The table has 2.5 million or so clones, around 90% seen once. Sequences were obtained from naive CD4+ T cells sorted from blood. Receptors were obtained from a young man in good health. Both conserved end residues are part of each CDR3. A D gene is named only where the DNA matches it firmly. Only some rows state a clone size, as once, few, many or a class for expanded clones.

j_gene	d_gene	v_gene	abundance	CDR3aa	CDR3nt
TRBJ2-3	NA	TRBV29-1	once	CSVEDRQEHTDTQYF	TGCAGCGTTGAAGATCGACAGGAGCACACAGATACGCAGTATTTT
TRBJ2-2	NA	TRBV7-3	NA	CASRSQTGELFF	TGTGCCAGCAGGTCACAGACCGGGGAGCTGTTTTTT
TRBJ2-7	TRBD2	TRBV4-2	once	CASSQPPGLGVPYEQYF	TGTGCCAGCAGCCAACCGCCGGGACTAGGAGTGCCCTACGAGCAGTACTTC
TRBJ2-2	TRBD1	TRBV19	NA	CASRTSGQAHYTGELFF	TGTGCCAGTAGAACCTCCGGACAGGCCCATTACACCGGGGAGCTGTTTTTT
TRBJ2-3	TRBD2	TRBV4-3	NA	CASSAREWREGPYTQYF	TGCGCCAGCAGCGCCCGGGAATGGCGGGAGGGCCCGTATACGCAGTATTTT
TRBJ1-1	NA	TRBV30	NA	CAWSKGRTNTEAFF	TGTGCCTGGAGTAAGGGACGGACGAACACTGAAGCTTTCTTT
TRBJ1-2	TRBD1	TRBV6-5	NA	CASSFRDRGLYGYTF	TGTGCCAGCAGTTTCCGGGACAGGGGGCTCTATGGCTACACCTTC
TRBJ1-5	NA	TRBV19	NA	CASSIDRDQPQHF	TGTGCCAGTAGTATAGACCGGGATCAGCCCCAGCATTTT
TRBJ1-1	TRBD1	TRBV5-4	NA	CASSFGQVGMNTEAFF	TGTGCCAGCAGCTTTGGACAGGTCGGCATGAACACTGAAGCTTTCTTT
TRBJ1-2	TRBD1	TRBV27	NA	CASSPSRDRGYGYTF	TGTGCCAGCAGTCCTTCCCGGGACAGGGGCTATGGCTACACCTTC
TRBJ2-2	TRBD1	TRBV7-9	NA	CASSRFGTATGELFF	TGTGCCAGCAGCCGTTTTGGGACAGCCACCGGGGAGCTGTTTTTT
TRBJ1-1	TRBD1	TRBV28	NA	CASSPQGLRTEAFF	TGTGCCAGCAGTCCACAGGGGCTGAGGACTGAAGCTTTCTTT
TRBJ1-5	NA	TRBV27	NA	CASSLEGGGNQPQHF	TGTGCCAGCAGTTTAGAAGGGGGAGGCAATCAGCCCCAGCATTTT
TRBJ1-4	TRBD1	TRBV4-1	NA	CASSQDQYPGGEKLFF	TGCGCCAGCAGCCAAGATCAATACCCAGGGGGAGAAAAACTGTTTTTT
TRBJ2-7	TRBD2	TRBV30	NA	CAWASGRAREQYF	TGTGCCTGGGCTAGCGGGAGGGCTCGCGAGCAGTACTTC
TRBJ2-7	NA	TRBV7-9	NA	CASSNEYEQYF	TGTGCCAGCAGCAATGAATACGAGCAGTACTTC
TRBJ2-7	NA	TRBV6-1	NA	CASRKTGGSYEQYF	TGTGCCAGCAGAAAAACCGGAGGTTCCTACGAGCAGTACTTC